These T cell receptor beta chains were read from a single sample in a study of T cell repertoires in cytomegalovirus infection. No antigen has been assigned to these receptors. TCRdb reanalysed the reads using MiXCR and keeps one entry per CDR3 protein. The data show some 220,000 distinct CDR3 sequences, with approximately 38% seen just once and approximately 59% held by the top ten. The material was CD8+ T cells from cultured PBMCs, obtained from culture after CMV antigen stimulation. Receptors were obtained from a human donor in good health (CMV status not recorded). Some clones in this sample may be carry-over from other donors' samples. CDR3s include the opening cysteine and the closing phenylalanine or tryptophan. The order of the fields is V gene, clone size, J gene, D gene, CDR3 DNA, CDR3 protein. The D gene is left open where the match is weak. Size is omitted from some rows. Given values are once, few, many or a class for expanded clones.

V: TRBV7-6
size: NA
J: TRBJ2-5
D: NA
DNA: TGTGCCAGCAGCTCCGACATGGAACGAGAGACCCAGTACTTC
CDR3: CASSSDMERETQYF

V: TRBV7-9
size: NA
J: TRBJ2-1
D: NA
DNA: TGTGCCACCCAGAGTAGCCCAGTCCACAATGAGCAGTTCTTC
CDR3: CATQSSPVHNEQFF

V: TRBV19
size: few
J: TRBJ1-5
D: NA
DNA: TGTGCCAGTAGTAAGGAGAGGGGGGCTTGGAATCAGCCCCAGCATTTT
CDR3: CASSKERGAWNQPQHF

V: TRBV12-5
size: few
J: TRBJ2-1
D: TRBD2
DNA: TGTGCTAGTGTGCGGGGGAGTAGCTCCTACAATGAGCAGTTCTTC
CDR3: CASVRGSSSYNEQFF

V: TRBV7-6
size: many
J: TRBJ2-7
D: NA
DNA: TGTGCCAGCAGCCCGGGACACGGTAGCTACGAGCAGTACTTC
CDR3: CASSPGHGSYEQYF

V: TRBV7-2
size: many
J: TRBJ2-7
D: TRBD2
DNA: TGTGCCAGCAGCTCAGATGGGACTAGCGGGATTGGCGAGCAGTACTTC
CDR3: CASSSDGTSGIGEQYF

V: TRBV11-2
size: NA
J: TRBJ2-1
D: TRBD2
DNA: TGTGCCAGCAGCTTATTAAGCGGGGGCTACAATGAGCAGTTCTTC
CDR3: CASSLLSGGYNEQFF

V: TRBV28
size: NA
J: TRBJ2-5
D: NA
DNA: TGTGCCAGCAGTCCCCAACCGGGACTAGAGACCCAGTACTTC
CDR3: CASSPQPGLETQYF

V: TRBV20-1
size: few
J: TRBJ2-7
D: TRBD2
DNA: TGCAGTGCTATTCTAGCGGGGGGGTTCGGGCAGTACTTC
CDR3: CSAILAGGFGQYF

V: TRBV5-8
size: NA
J: TRBJ2-1
D: NA
DNA: TGTGCCAGCTACTCTGACAGGACCCCTGAGAGTGAGCAGTTCTTC
CDR3: CASYSDRTPESEQFF

V: TRBV7-2
size: many
J: TRBJ2-7
D: TRBD2
DNA: TGTGCCAGCAGCTTAATAGCGGGAGGAGCCTACGAGCAGTACTTC
CDR3: CASSLIAGGAYEQYF

V: TRBV3-1
size: few
J: TRBJ2-4
D: NA
DNA: TGTGCCAGCAGCCAAAAGGCCTTGGACAGTCTAGCCAAAAACATTCAGTACTTC
CDR3: CASSQKALDSLAKNIQYF

V: TRBV19
size: NA
J: TRBJ1-3
D: NA
DNA: TGTGCCAGTAGACGTGACAGGACCTCTGGAAACACCATATATTTT
CDR3: CASRRDRTSGNTIYF

V: TRBV27
size: few
J: TRBJ2-5
D: TRBD1
DNA: TGTGCCAGCAGTTTAGGACAGGCTCAAGAGACCCAGTACTTC
CDR3: CASSLGQAQETQYF